The 24 T cell receptor beta chains in this list originate from one sample, sequenced in a study of molecular identifiers for immune sequencing clone quantification. TCRdb independently ran MiXCR on the PCR reads; one entry per CDR3 protein. Of hundreds of thousands of distinct CDR3 sequences in the sample, just under 20% are singletons; the top ten hold roughly 0.9%. Sequencing used naive CD8+ T cells from blood, with Jurkat cell RNA spiked in. Subset described: FACS-sorted CD8+CD4-CCR7+CD45RA+ naive T cells. These receptors were taken from a human donor in good health. Some libraries in this study had Jurkat cell RNA spiked in.

About this clonotype itself: A read error is possible here, since a much larger clone lies one base away. The DNA of the CDR3 is TGTGCCAGCAGTCCAAGGGTCACATGGCCCGACACAGATACGCAGTATTTT. Residues: CASSPRVTWPDTDTQYF. V gene TRBV6-6 combines with J gene TRBJ2-3; D unclear. CDR1 is MNHNY and CDR2 is SVGAGI in the germline V gene (reference sequence). V lost 5 bases and J 2 bases, leaving 20 bases between the germline ends. The CDR3 covers 17 residues.

This sequence joins TRBV28 and TRBJ2-7; 8 nucleotides agree with TRBD2. The germline V gene has CDR1 MDHEN and CDR2 SYDVKM. CDR3 length equals 15 residues. Losses at the gene ends were 2 bases for V and 2 bases for J; bases not matched to a gene: 5. CDR3 nucleotides: TGTGCCAGCAGTTTAGAGCGGGAGAACCCCTACGAGCAGTACTTC. Protein product: CASSLERENPYEQYF.

This clonotype has only a few counts. This chain links TRBV6-2 or TRBV6-3 with TRBJ2-2; 9 nucleotides match TRBD1. The CDR3 runs to 16 residues. Germline assignment: CDR1 MNHEY and CDR2 SVGEGT. Germline trimming cut 7 bases from V and 1 base from J; bases unmatched to any gene: 7. The CDR3: CASKHWTGVNTGELFF. The CDR3 nucleotides are TGTGCCAGCAAACACTGGACAGGGGTGAACACCGGGGAGCTGTTTTTT.

This clonotype appeared many times. CDR3 nucleotide sequence: TGTGCCAGCAGCCCCTATGCAAACGCGAACACCGGGGAGCTGTTTTTT. This gives the protein CASSPYANANTGELFF. V gene TRBV7-8 combines with J gene TRBJ2-2; no clear D. This CDR3 is built from 16 residues. CDR1 and CDR2 (germline): SGHVS, FQNEAQ. The V gene lost 5 bases and the J gene lost 0 bases, with 13 bases spanning the gap.

Regarding this clonotype: Germline and junction disagree at one end, which may indicate a read error. This chain joins TRBV6-5 and TRBJ2-1, with unresolved D. Germline V gives CDR1 MNHEY, CDR2 SVGAGI. The CDR3 extends over 16 amino acids. As DNA, the CDR3 is TGTGCCAGCAGTCCAACCCTCCGGTCCTCCTACGATGAGCAGTTCTTC. Amino acid sequence: CASSPTLRSSYDEQFF.

This clonotype was seen at least ten times. The chain joins TRBV7-6 to TRBJ2-7; D unclear. The V gene lost 8 bases and the J gene lost 4 bases, with 12 bases spanning the gap. CDR1 and CDR2 from the germline V gene are SGHVS and FNYEAQ. The CDR3 has 12 residues. Here the CDR3 reads CASGRAAYEQYF. CDR3 DNA sequence: TGTGCCAGCGGCCGGGCCGCGTACGAGCAGTACTTC.

This clonotype came up a few times. The genes are TRBV20-1 and TRBJ2-5; 11 bases match TRBD2. This CDR3 has 14 residues. Trimming removed 5 bases from V and 4 bases from J; junction bases left unmatched: 6. The germline CDR1 and CDR2 sequences are DFQATT and SNEGSKA (reference sequence). CDR3 DNA: TGCAGTGCTGGTCTCACTAGCGGGGGAGAGACCCAGTACTTC. Protein product: CSAGLTSGGETQYF.

The count of this clonotype is one. A much larger clonotype is one base distant, so this may be a read error. The rearrangement joins TRBV20-1 to TRBJ2-5; perhaps D is TRBD1 or TRBD2 (5 bases each). CDR3 length: 13 residues. The germline gives CDR1 DFQATT, CDR2 SNEGSKA (reference sequence). The CDR3: CSARVLGVGTLYF. CDR3 nucleotide sequence: TGCAGTGCTAGAGTTTTGGGGGTTGGGACCCTGTACTTC.

V gene TRBV14 combines with J gene TRBJ2-7; 8 nucleotides match TRBD2. The CDR3 totals 15 residues. CDR1 is SGHDN, CDR2 FVKESK, per germline. With V trimmed by 4 bases and J by 3 bases, 8 bases remained unmatched. The chain's CDR3 is CASSPGAGVLYEQYF. CDR3 coding DNA: TGTGCCAGCAGCCCAGGAGCGGGAGTTCTCTACGAGCAGTACTTC.

The rearrangement joins TRBV29-1 to TRBJ1-1; 9 bases align to TRBD1. CDR3 length: 13 amino acids. Germline V gene data show CDR1 as SQVTM and CDR2 as ANQGSEA. J was trimmed by 0 bases and V by 6 bases; bases with no gene match: 2. DNA of the CDR3: TGCAGCGTCCGGACAGGGGTGAACACTGAAGCTTTCTTT. This codes for CSVRTGVNTEAFF.

This chain connects TRBV4-1 to TRBJ1-1, with D possibly matching TRBD1 (5 bases). The CDR3 has 13 amino acids. V lost 2 bases and J lost 4, with 8 bases in between. Germline V gene lookup returns CDR1 MGHRA and CDR2 YSYEKL. CDR3 loop: CASSQPGTTEAFF. DNA of the CDR3: TGCGCCAGCAGCCAACCAGGGACCACTGAAGCTTTCTTT.

This clonotype was seen ten or more times. This chain connects TRBV6-5 to TRBJ2-7, with D maybe TRBD2 (6 bases). The V and J ends lost 0 bases and 7 bases respectively, with 10 bases between them. Germline CDR1 reads MNHEY; CDR2 reads SVGAGI. This CDR3 region has 13 residues. The CDR3 reads CASSYSGRGEQYF. CDR3 DNA: TGTGCCAGCAGTTACTCCGGCCGGGGGGAGCAGTACTTC.

The chain recombines TRBV28 with TRBJ2-1; D gene unclear. The CDR3 spans 12 residues. CDR1 MDHEN and CDR2 SYDVKM come from the germline V gene. Trimming stripped 7 bases from V and 8 bases from J, with 12 bases between. The CDR3 is CASNLPSDEQFF. Here the CDR3 DNA reads TGTGCCAGCAACCTCCCATCGGATGAGCAGTTCTTC. The full variable domain, in which reference TRBV28 and TRBJ2-1 provide the parts outside the CDR3, is DVKVTQSSRYLVKRTGEKVFLECVQDMDHENMFWYRQDPGLGLRLIYFSYDVKMKEKGDIPEGYSVSREKKERFSLILESASTNQTSMYLCASNLPSDEQFFGPGTRLTVL.

The chain combines TRBV5-1 with TRBJ2-7; 8 bases match TRBD1. The CDR3 contains 16 residues. Germline assignment: CDR1 SGHRS and CDR2 YFSETQ. Trimming took 0 bases from V and 4 from J; bases not matched to a gene: 9. The CDR3 DNA sequence: TGCGCCAGCAGCTTGGTAGTGCGGACAGGGTCATACGAGCAGTACTTC. This gives the protein CASSLVVRTGSYEQYF.

Points on this clonotype: This sequence may be a read error, since a much larger clone differs from it by one base. The rearrangement joins TRBV13 to TRBJ2-3; 12 bases match TRBD2. CDR1 and CDR2 (germline): PRHDT, FYEKMQ (reference sequence). This CDR3 has 16 amino acids. CDR3 residues: CASSSRLAGVTDTRYF. In DNA form, the CDR3 reads TGTGCCAGCAGCTCAAGACTAGCGGGGGTCACAGATACGCGGTATTTT.

This clonotype was counted ten times or more. The CDR3 coding sequence is TGTGCCAGCAGTTCTAACAGGGTTCCTCTGGGGTTGACAGATACGCAGTATTTT. Its translation is CASSSNRVPLGLTDTQYF. The chain joins TRBV6-2 or TRBV6-3 to TRBJ2-3; D is possibly TRBD1 (6 bases). Germline V gene sequence: CDR1 MNHEY, CDR2 SVGEGT. The CDR3 is made up of 18 amino acids. V shed 4 bases and J shed 3 bases, with 23 bases lying between them.

This clonotype was detected a few times. The rearrangement links TRBV15 to TRBJ1-2; no firm D call. Germline loops: CDR1 LNHNV, CDR2 YYDKDF (reference sequence). The V end lost 0 bases, the J end lost 6 bases, and 11 bases lay between the germline ends. This CDR3 spans 14 amino acids. DNA for the CDR3: TGTGCCACCAGCAGAGATCTAGCGGGGAATGGCTACACCTTC. Its protein is CATSRDLAGNGYTF.

Ten or more counts support this clonotype. CDR3 DNA sequence: TGTGCCAGCAGGGAGACGCGCTTTGGGGGCTTATATGAAAAACTGTTTTTT. Protein product: CASRETRFGGLYEKLFF. The chain employs TRBV27 and TRBJ1-4; D might be TRBD1 (6 bases). Germline CDR1 is MNHEY and CDR2 is SMNVEV (reference sequence). CDR3 length: 17 amino acids. V lost 6 bases to trimming and J lost 6 bases, with 23 bases between them.

The sample holds a few counts of this clonotype. The V gene is TRBV25-1, the J gene TRBJ2-1; the D gene is possibly TRBD2 (7 bases). The CDR3 is 14 amino acids. The ends were cut back, 4 bases at V and 11 bases at J, with 18 bases in the middle. CDR1 and CDR2 (germline): MGHDK, SYGVNS. The DNA for the CDR3 is TGTGCCAGCAGTGGATTGGCGGGGGCGGATAAGCAGTTCTTC. This translates into CASSGLAGADKQFF. The whole variable domain, filled in from reference TRBV25-1 and TRBJ2-1, reads EADIYQTPRYLVIGTGKKITLECSQTMGHDKMYWYQQDPGMELHLIHYSYGVNSTEKGDLSSESTVSRIRTEHFPLTLESARPSHTSQYLCASSGLAGADKQFFGPGTRLTVL.

This clonotype was counted at least ten times. V is TRBV4-1 and J is TRBJ2-3, with 8 positions matching TRBD2. With V trimmed by 4 bases and J by 4 bases, 10 bases remained unmatched. The CDR3 sequence is 16 residues long. In germline, CDR1 is MGHRA, CDR2 YSYEKL. CDR3 sequence: CASSLSRGGGADTQYF. CDR3 nucleotides: TGCGCCAGCAGCCTCTCCCGGGGGGGGGGGGCAGATACGCAGTATTTT.

The chain couples TRBV20-1 to TRBJ2-1; the match to TRBD1 covers 9 bases. CDR1 and CDR2 from the germline V gene are DFQATT and SNEGSKA (reference sequence). This CDR3 is 15 amino acids long. The J segment lost 8 bases and the V segment lost 0 bases, leaving 8 bases of the junction unmatched. The DNA for the CDR3 is TGCAGTGCTAGAGATCTGGGACAGGGTAGCGATGAGCAGTTCTTC. The encoded protein is CSARDLGQGSDEQFF.

This clonotype was observed many times. This chain connects TRBV2 to TRBJ1-1; no firm D call. Per germline, CDR1 SNHLY and CDR2 FYNNEI. CDR3 length equals 12 residues. V was trimmed by 4 bases and J by 1 base, leaving 4 bases between them. The CDR3 bases are TGTGCCAGCAGTGCAGGGAACACTGAAGCTTTCTTT. Translating it yields CASSAGNTEAFF.

The V gene is TRBV6-2 or TRBV6-3, the J gene TRBJ2-5; D possibly corresponds to TRBD2 (5 bases). Germline values: CDR1 MNHEY, CDR2 SVGEGT. The CDR3 covers 13 residues. V was trimmed by 2 bases and J by 5 bases, leaving 9 bases between them. CDR3 in amino acids: CASSYELGETQYF. The DNA for the CDR3 is TGTGCCAGCAGTTACGAACTAGGCGAGACCCAGTACTTC.

As for this clonotype: A much bigger clone sits one base away, suggesting this may be a read error. V gene TRBV6-6 combines with J gene TRBJ2-1; D unclear. CDR3 length: 13 amino acids. The germline V gene encodes CDR1 MNHNY and CDR2 SVGAGI (reference sequence). CDR3 residues: CAGSYSSDNEQFF. CDR3 coding DNA: TGTGCCGGCAGTTACTCGTCCGACAATGAGCAGTTCTTC.